The rows below give T cell receptor beta chains drawn from one sample of a study of PD-L1 blockade in urothelial cancer. Data came from immunoSEQ multiplex PCR; TCRdb stores just in-frame clones and leaves some out. Found here are about 35,000 clones, approximately 40% of them singletons; the top ten hold more than 8.5%. The specimen comprised tumor tissue, sampled before atezolizumab (anti-PD-L1) treatment. The receptors here all came from a man aged 60 to 75 with urothelial cancer. Each CDR3 is given with its conserved first and last residue. D genes are given only for firm matches. The size entry is marked missing in some rows and otherwise reads once, few, many or a size class.

CDR3 protein: CASSGGTSYDEQFF
CDR3 DNA: TGTGCCAGCAGTGGGGGGACTAGTTACGATGAGCAGTTCTTC
J gene: TRBJ2-1
D gene: TRBD2
clone size: -
V gene: TRBV9

CDR3 protein: CASSLPSGTGELFF
CDR3 DNA: TGTGCCAGCAGCTTGCCAAGCGGCACCGGGGAGCTGTTTTTT
J gene: TRBJ2-2
D gene: -
clone size: few
V gene: TRBV11-3

CDR3 protein: CASSAEIGQFF
CDR3 DNA: TGTGCTAGCTCAGCGGAAATAGGGCAGTTCTTC
J gene: TRBJ2-1
D gene: -
clone size: -
V gene: TRBV12-5

CDR3 protein: CASSEVPRSGNTIYF
CDR3 DNA: TGTGCCAGCAGTGAGGTACCCCGCTCTGGAAACACCATATATTTT
J gene: TRBJ1-3
D gene: -
clone size: once
V gene: TRBV2

CDR3 protein: CSVGSNFAGVQETQYF
CDR3 DNA: TGCAGCGTTGGGTCAAATTTTGCGGGGGTACAAGAGACCCAGTACTTC
J gene: TRBJ2-5
D gene: TRBD2
clone size: -
V gene: TRBV29-1

CDR3 protein: CASSYSNEGTDTQYF
CDR3 DNA: TGTGCCAGCAGTTACTCGAACGAAGGAACAGATACGCAGTATTTT
J gene: TRBJ2-3
D gene: -
clone size: few
V gene: TRBV6-8

CDR3 protein: CASSVLDGVSGNTIYF
CDR3 DNA: TGTGCCAGCAGCGTCCTCGACGGGGTCTCTGGAAACACCATATATTTT
J gene: TRBJ1-3
D gene: -
clone size: -
V gene: TRBV9

CDR3 protein: CAWSVPGTGVEQYF
CDR3 DNA: TGTGCCTGGAGTGTACCGGGGACAGGGGTCGAGCAGTACTTC
J gene: TRBJ2-7
D gene: TRBD1
clone size: -
V gene: TRBV30

CDR3 protein: CASSSPGRNTEAFF
CDR3 DNA: TGTGCCAGTAGTTCCCCTGGAAGGAACACTGAAGCTTTCTTT
J gene: TRBJ1-1
D gene: -
clone size: few
V gene: TRBV19

CDR3 protein: CASRGSSGEGDTQYF
CDR3 DNA: TGTGCCAGCAGGGGGTCTAGCGGTGAAGGAGATACGCAGTATTTT
J gene: TRBJ2-3
D gene: TRBD2
clone size: -
V gene: TRBV28

CDR3 protein: CASSQGQGAAFF
CDR3 DNA: TGTGCCAGCAGCCAGGGACAGGGGGCGGCTTTCTTT
J gene: TRBJ1-1
D gene: TRBD1
clone size: few
V gene: TRBV6-8

CDR3 protein: CAWIGGQGVHGYTF
CDR3 DNA: TGTGCCTGGATTGGCGGACAGGGTGTCCATGGCTACACCTTC
J gene: TRBJ1-2
D gene: TRBD1
clone size: -
V gene: TRBV30

CDR3 protein: CAWSVPGTGSQPQHF
CDR3 DNA: TGTGCCTGGAGTGTACCTGGGACAGGGTCTCAGCCCCAGCATTTT
J gene: TRBJ1-5
D gene: TRBD1
clone size: -
V gene: TRBV30

CDR3 protein: CASSSGQGNEKLFF
CDR3 DNA: TGTGCCAGTAGTTCCGGACAGGGCAATGAAAAACTGTTTTTT
J gene: TRBJ1-4
D gene: TRBD1
clone size: -
V gene: TRBV19

CDR3 protein: CASSLASDGNQPQHF
CDR3 DNA: TGCGCCAGCAGCTTGGCCTCGGACGGGAATCAGCCCCAGCATTTT
J gene: TRBJ1-5
D gene: -
clone size: -
V gene: TRBV5-1

CDR3 protein: CASSDRTGELFF
CDR3 DNA: TGTGCCAGCAGTGACAGGACCGGGGAGCTGTTTTTT
J gene: TRBJ2-2
D gene: -
clone size: few
V gene: TRBV28

CDR3 protein: CASSPPGGTGAYEQYF
CDR3 DNA: TGTGCCAGCTCACCACCGGGGGGGACAGGGGCCTACGAGCAGTACTTC
J gene: TRBJ2-7
D gene: TRBD1
clone size: -
V gene: TRBV18

CDR3 protein: CASSQVWVGLAGDKGETQYF
CDR3 DNA: TGCGCCAGCAGCCAAGTGTGGGTCGGACTAGCGGGAGATAAGGGAGAGACCCAGTACTTC
J gene: TRBJ2-5
D gene: TRBD2
clone size: few
V gene: TRBV4-1

CDR3 protein: CASSWANYGYTF
CDR3 DNA: TGTGCCAGCAGTTGGGCTAACTATGGCTACACCTTC
J gene: TRBJ1-2
D gene: -
clone size: few
V gene: TRBV2

CDR3 protein: CASSQDLGVAFF
CDR3 DNA: TGTGCCAGCAGCCAAGATTTAGGTGTAGCTTTCTTT
J gene: TRBJ1-1
D gene: -
clone size: -
V gene: TRBV14

CDR3 protein: CASTHRQSDTQYF
CDR3 DNA: TGTGCCAGTACTCACCGACAGTCAGATACGCAGTATTTT
J gene: TRBJ2-3
D gene: -
clone size: -
V gene: TRBV19

CDR3 protein: CASTEGTGELFF
CDR3 DNA: TGTGCCAGCACCGAGGGCACCGGGGAGCTGTTTTTT
J gene: TRBJ2-2
D gene: -
clone size: -
V gene: TRBV25-1

CDR3 protein: CASGFVPGLASYTQYF
CDR3 DNA: TGTGCTAGTGGTTTTGTCCCGGGACTAGCGTCATATACGCAGTATTTT
J gene: TRBJ2-3
D gene: TRBD2
clone size: -
V gene: TRBV12-5

CDR3 protein: CASSFTFSGGYNEQFF
CDR3 DNA: TGTGCCAGCAGTTTTACCTTTAGCGGGGGCTACAATGAGCAGTTCTTC
J gene: TRBJ2-1
D gene: TRBD2
clone size: -
V gene: TRBV6-4

CDR3 protein: CASKGLAGETFGEQFF
CDR3 DNA: TGCGCCAGCAAGGGACTAGCGGGAGAGACCTTTGGGGAGCAGTTCTTC
J gene: TRBJ2-1
D gene: TRBD2
clone size: many
V gene: TRBV4-1

CDR3 protein: CASKQGASVNYGYTF
CDR3 DNA: TGTGCCAGTAAACAGGGGGCGTCGGTAAACTATGGCTACACCTTC
J gene: TRBJ1-2
D gene: TRBD1
clone size: -
V gene: TRBV19

CDR3 protein: CASREQTFTGELFF
CDR3 DNA: TGTGCCAGCAGGGAGCAGACTTTCACCGGGGAGCTGTTTTTT
J gene: TRBJ2-2
D gene: -
clone size: many
V gene: TRBV6-8

CDR3 protein: CSVDRTYQETQYF
CDR3 DNA: TGCAGCGTGGACAGGACGTACCAAGAGACCCAGTACTTC
J gene: TRBJ2-5
D gene: TRBD1
clone size: once
V gene: TRBV29-1

CDR3 protein: CAWGGRAGTDTQYF
CDR3 DNA: TGTGCCTGGGGTGGGAGGGCCGGCACAGATACGCAGTATTTT
J gene: TRBJ2-3
D gene: TRBD2
clone size: once
V gene: TRBV28

CDR3 protein: CASSYQGLYGYTF
CDR3 DNA: TGTGCCAGTAGTTATCAGGGTCTATATGGCTACACCTTC
J gene: TRBJ1-2
D gene: -
clone size: -
V gene: TRBV19

CDR3 protein: CASSSASPWGNTIYF
CDR3 DNA: TGTGCCAGCAGCTCGGCGTCCCCATGGGGAAACACCATATATTTT
J gene: TRBJ1-3
D gene: -
clone size: few
V gene: TRBV7-6

CDR3 protein: CATSRDRQSTDTQYF
CDR3 DNA: TGTGCCACCAGCAGAGATCGACAGAGCACAGATACGCAGTATTTT
J gene: TRBJ2-3
D gene: -
clone size: -
V gene: TRBV15

CDR3 protein: CASGTQGNTIYF
CDR3 DNA: TGTGCCAGCGGGACACAGGGAAACACCATATATTTT
J gene: TRBJ1-3
D gene: -
clone size: -
V gene: TRBV2

CDR3 protein: CASLGPGDEQYF
CDR3 DNA: TGTGCCAGCCTAGGACCTGGGGACGAGCAGTACTTC
J gene: TRBJ2-7
D gene: -
clone size: few
V gene: TRBV6-8

CDR3 protein: CASSVDRGGEKLFF
CDR3 DNA: TGTGCCAGCAGCGTCGACAGGGGTGGTGAAAAACTGTTTTTT
J gene: TRBJ1-4
D gene: TRBD1
clone size: many
V gene: TRBV6-8

CDR3 protein: CASSLGGRGQETQYF
CDR3 DNA: TGTGCCAGCAGCCTTGGGGGGCGGGGACAAGAGACCCAGTACTTC
J gene: TRBJ2-5
D gene: -
clone size: -
V gene: TRBV28

CDR3 protein: CASSTGTGSRYEQYF
CDR3 DNA: TGTGCCAGCAGTACCGGGACAGGGTCTCGATACGAGCAGTACTTC
J gene: TRBJ2-7
D gene: TRBD1
clone size: -
V gene: TRBV6-8

CDR3 protein: CASSGTSGVSDTQYF
CDR3 DNA: TGTGCCAGTAGTGGTACTAGCGGGGTATCAGATACGCAGTATTTT
J gene: TRBJ2-3
D gene: TRBD2
clone size: -
V gene: TRBV19

CDR3 protein: CASSQVHRGDTIYF
CDR3 DNA: TGCGCCAGCAGCCAAGTCCACAGGGGGGACACCATATATTTT
J gene: TRBJ1-3
D gene: TRBD1
clone size: -
V gene: TRBV4-1

CDR3 protein: CASSARLSGGAGYTF
CDR3 DNA: TGTGCCAGCAGCGCCCGTTTGTCCGGGGGCGCCGGCTACACCTTC
J gene: TRBJ1-2
D gene: -
clone size: -
V gene: TRBV11-3

CDR3 protein: CASSWGRAANYGYTF
CDR3 DNA: TGTGCCAGCAGTTGGGGGCGGGCAGCTAACTATGGCTACACCTTC
J gene: TRBJ1-2
D gene: -
clone size: few
V gene: TRBV28

CDR3 protein: CASSPFRRGEQYF
CDR3 DNA: TGTGCCAGCAGTCCCTTCAGGCGGGGCGAGCAGTACTTC
J gene: TRBJ2-7
D gene: -
clone size: once
V gene: TRBV28

CDR3 protein: CASSLRRTGTIDEQFF
CDR3 DNA: TGTGCCAGCAGCTTGCGTAGGACAGGGACGATCGATGAGCAGTTCTTC
J gene: TRBJ2-1
D gene: TRBD1
clone size: -
V gene: TRBV11-3

CDR3 protein: CASSPRTRDRGNEQYF
CDR3 DNA: TGTGCCAGCTCACCAAGGACAAGGGACAGGGGCAACGAGCAGTACTTC
J gene: TRBJ2-7
D gene: TRBD1
clone size: -
V gene: TRBV18

CDR3 protein: CASSAYNEQFF
CDR3 DNA: TGTGCCAGTAGTGCTTACAATGAGCAGTTCTTC
J gene: TRBJ2-1
D gene: -
clone size: -
V gene: TRBV19

CDR3 protein: CATSRDSGGGPRVETQYF
CDR3 DNA: TGTGCCACCAGCAGAGACTCAGGGGGTGGGCCCAGGGTAGAGACCCAGTACTTC
J gene: TRBJ2-5
D gene: TRBD1
clone size: -
V gene: TRBV15

CDR3 protein: CASSDLIGRTEAFF
CDR3 DNA: TGTGCCAGCAGCGATCTTATAGGTCGAACTGAAGCTTTCTTT
J gene: TRBJ1-1
D gene: -
clone size: few
V gene: TRBV6-8

CDR3 protein: CASSPDRQGAQYF
CDR3 DNA: TGCGCCAGCAGCCCGGACCGCCAAGGGGCCCAGTACTTC
J gene: TRBJ2-5
D gene: -
clone size: few
V gene: TRBV23-1

CDR3 protein: CASSGMGQGAYEQYF
CDR3 DNA: TGTGCCAGCAGTGGTATGGGTCAGGGGGCCTACGAGCAGTACTTC
J gene: TRBJ2-7
D gene: TRBD1
clone size: -
V gene: TRBV25-1